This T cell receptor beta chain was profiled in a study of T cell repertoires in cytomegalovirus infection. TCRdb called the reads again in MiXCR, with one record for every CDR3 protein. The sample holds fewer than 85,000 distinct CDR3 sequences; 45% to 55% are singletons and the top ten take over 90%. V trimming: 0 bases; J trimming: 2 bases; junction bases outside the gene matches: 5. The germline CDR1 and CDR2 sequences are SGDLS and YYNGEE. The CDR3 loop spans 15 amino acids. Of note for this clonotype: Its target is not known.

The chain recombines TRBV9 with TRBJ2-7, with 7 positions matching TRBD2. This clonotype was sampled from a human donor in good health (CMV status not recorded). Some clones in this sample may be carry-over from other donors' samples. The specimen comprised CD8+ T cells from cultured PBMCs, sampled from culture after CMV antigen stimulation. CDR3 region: CASSVGVAGTYEQYF. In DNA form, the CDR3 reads TGTGCCAGCAGCGTAGGGGTAGCGGGTACCTACGAGCAGTACTTC.